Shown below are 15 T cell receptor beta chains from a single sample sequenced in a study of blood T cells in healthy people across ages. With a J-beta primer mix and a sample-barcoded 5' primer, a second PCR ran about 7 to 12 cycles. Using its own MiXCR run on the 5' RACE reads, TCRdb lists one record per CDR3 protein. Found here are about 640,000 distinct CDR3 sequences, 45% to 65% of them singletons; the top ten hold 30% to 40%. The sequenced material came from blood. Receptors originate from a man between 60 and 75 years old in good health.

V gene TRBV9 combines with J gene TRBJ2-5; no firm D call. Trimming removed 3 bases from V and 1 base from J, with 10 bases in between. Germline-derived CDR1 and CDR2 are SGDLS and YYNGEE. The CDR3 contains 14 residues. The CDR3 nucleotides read TGTGCCAGCAGCGCTAATAGGGTCCAAGAGACCCAGTACTTC. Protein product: CASSANRVQETQYF.

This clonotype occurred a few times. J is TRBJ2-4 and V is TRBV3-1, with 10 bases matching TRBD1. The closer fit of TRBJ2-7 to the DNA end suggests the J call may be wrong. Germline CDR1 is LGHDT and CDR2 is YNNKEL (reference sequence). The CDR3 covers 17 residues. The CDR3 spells CASSQDPPGQGTYEQYF. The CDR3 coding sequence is TGTGCCAGCAGCCAAGACCCACCGGGACAGGGGACCTACGAGCAGTACTTC.

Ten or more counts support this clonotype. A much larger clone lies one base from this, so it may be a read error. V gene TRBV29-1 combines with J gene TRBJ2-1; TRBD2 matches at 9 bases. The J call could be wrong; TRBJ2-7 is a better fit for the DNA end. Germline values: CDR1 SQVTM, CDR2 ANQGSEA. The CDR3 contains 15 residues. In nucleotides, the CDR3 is TGCAGCGTTGATAGCGGGGGCTCCTCCTACAATGAGCAGTACTTC. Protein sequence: CSVDSGGSSYNEQYF.

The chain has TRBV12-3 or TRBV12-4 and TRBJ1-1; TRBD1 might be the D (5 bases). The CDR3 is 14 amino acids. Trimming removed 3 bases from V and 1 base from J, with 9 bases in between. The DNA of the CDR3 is TGTGCCAGCAGTTTTGCAGGGTGGAACACTGAAGCTTTCTTT. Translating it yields CASSFAGWNTEAFF.

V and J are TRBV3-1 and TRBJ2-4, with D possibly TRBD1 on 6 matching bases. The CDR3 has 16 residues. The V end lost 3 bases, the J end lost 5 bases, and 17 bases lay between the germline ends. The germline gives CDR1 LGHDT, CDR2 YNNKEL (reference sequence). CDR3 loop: CASSHRTGTRENIQYF. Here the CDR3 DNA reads TGTGCCAGCAGCCACCGCACCGGGACAAGAGAAAACATTCAGTACTTC.

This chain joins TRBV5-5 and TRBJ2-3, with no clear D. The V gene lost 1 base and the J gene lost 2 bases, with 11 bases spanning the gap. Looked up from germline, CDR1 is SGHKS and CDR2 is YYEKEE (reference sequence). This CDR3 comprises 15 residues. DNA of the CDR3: TGTGCCAGCAGCTTGTCTGTAATCCCCACAGATACGCAGTATTTT. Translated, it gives CASSLSVIPTDTQYF.

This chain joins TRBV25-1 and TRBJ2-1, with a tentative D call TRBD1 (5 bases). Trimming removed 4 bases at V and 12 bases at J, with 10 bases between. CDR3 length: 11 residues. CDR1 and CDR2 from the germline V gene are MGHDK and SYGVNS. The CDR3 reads CASSVRDRQFF. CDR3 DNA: TGTGCCAGCAGTGTCCGAGACAGGCAGTTCTTC.

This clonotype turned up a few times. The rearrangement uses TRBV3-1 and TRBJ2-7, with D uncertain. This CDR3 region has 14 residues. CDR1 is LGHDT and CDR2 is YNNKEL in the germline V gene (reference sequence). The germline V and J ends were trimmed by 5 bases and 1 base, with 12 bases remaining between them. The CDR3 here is CASSKLPQSYEQYF. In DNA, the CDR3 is TGTGCCAGCAGCAAGCTCCCCCAATCCTACGAGCAGTACTTC.

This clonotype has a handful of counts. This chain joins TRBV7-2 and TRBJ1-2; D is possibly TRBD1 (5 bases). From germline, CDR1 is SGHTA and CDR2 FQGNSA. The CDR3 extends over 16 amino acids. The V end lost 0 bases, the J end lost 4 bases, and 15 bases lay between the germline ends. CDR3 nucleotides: TGTGCCAGCAGCTTAGCGTCTGCAGGGCCGGGCTATGGCTACACCTTC. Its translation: CASSLASAGPGYGYTF.

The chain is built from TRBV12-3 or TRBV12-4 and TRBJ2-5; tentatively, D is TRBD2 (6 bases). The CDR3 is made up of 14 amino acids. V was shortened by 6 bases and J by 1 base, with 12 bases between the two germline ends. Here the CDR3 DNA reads TGTGCCAGCAGCCTCCGTAGCGGCCAAGAGACCCAGTACTTC. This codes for CASSLRSGQETQYF.

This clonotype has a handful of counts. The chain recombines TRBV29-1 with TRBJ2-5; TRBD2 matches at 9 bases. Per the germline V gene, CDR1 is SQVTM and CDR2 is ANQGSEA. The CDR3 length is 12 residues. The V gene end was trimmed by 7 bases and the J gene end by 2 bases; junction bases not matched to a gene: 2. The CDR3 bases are TGCAGCGGACTAGCGGTACAAGAGACCCAGTACTTC. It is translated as CSGLAVQETQYF.

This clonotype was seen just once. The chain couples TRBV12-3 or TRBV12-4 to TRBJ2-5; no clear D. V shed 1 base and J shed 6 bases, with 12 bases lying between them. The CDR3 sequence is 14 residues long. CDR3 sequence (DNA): TGTGCCAGCAGTTTAGATCCTAGGACGCAGACCCAGTACTTC. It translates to CASSLDPRTQTQYF.

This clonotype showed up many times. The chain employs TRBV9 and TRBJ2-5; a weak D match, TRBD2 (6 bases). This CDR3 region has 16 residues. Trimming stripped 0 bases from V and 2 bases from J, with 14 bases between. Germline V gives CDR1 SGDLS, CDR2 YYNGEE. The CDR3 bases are TGTGCCAGCAGCGTAGAATTAGCGGCCAATCAAGAGACCCAGTACTTC. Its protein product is CASSVELAANQETQYF.

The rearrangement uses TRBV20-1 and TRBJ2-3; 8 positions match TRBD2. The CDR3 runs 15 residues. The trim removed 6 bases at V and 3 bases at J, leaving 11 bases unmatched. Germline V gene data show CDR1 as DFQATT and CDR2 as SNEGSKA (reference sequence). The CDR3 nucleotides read TGCAGTGCGCGGGGACTAGTGGGGATTACAGATACGCAGTATTTT. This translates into CSARGLVGITDTQYF.

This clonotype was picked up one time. The CDR3 DNA follows: TGTGCCAGCAGCGCCCGCAGGGAGAACACTGAAGCTTTCTTT. This gives the protein CASSARRENTEAFF. This sequence joins TRBV7-2 and TRBJ1-1; D perhaps matches TRBD1 (5 bases). The V end was cut by 5 bases, the J end by 1 base, with 11 bases between. This CDR3 spans 14 amino acids. The germline CDR1 and CDR2 sequences are SGHTA and FQGNSA.